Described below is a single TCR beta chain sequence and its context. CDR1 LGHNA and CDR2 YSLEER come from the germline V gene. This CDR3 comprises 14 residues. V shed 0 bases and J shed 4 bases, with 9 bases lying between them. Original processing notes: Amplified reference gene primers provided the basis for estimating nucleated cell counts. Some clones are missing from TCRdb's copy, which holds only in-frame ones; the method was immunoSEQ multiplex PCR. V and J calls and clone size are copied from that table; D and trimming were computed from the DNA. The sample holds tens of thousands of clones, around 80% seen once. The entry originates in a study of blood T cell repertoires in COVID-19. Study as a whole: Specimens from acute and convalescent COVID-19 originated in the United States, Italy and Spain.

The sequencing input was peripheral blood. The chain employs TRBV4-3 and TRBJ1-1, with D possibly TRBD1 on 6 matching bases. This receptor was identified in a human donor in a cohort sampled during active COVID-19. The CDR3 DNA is TGCGCCAGCAGCCAAGATACAGGGCTCACTGAAGCTTTCTTT. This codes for CASSQDTGLTEAFF.